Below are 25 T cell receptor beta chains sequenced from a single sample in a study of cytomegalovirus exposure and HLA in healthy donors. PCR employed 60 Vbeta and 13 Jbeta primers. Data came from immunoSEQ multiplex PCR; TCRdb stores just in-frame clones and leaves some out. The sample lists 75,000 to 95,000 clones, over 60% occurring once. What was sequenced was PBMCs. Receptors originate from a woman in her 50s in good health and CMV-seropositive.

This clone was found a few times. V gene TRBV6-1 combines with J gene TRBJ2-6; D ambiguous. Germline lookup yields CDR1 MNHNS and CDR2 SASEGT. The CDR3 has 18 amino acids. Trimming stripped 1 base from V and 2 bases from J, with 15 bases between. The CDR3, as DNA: TGTGCCAGCAGTGAAGACCCCCCTATGTCAACTGGGGCCAACGTCCTGACTTTC. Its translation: CASSEDPPMSTGANVLTF.

CDR3 bases: TGTGCCAGCAGCCAAGCATGGGGGCCTGGGGCCAACGTCCTGACTTTC. Translating it yields CASSQAWGPGANVLTF. This chain links TRBV4-2 with TRBJ2-6, with D possibly TRBD1 on 6 matching bases. Trimming shortened V by 1 base and J by 2 bases, and 9 bases separated the two germline ends. The CDR3 is made up of 16 amino acids. CDR1 is LGHNA, CDR2 YNFKEQ, per germline.

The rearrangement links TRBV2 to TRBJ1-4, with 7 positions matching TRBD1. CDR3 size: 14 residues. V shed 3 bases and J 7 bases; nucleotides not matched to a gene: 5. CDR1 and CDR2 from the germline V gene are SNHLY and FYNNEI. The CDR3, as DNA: TGTGCCAGCAGTGATCTGGCAGGGGGTGAAAAACTGTTTTTT. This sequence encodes CASSDLAGGEKLFF. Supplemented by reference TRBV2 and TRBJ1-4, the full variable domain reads EPEVTQTPSHQVTQMGQEVILRCVPISNHLYFYWYRQILGQKVEFLVSFYNNEISEKSEIFDDQFSVERPDGSNFTLKIRSTKLEDSAMYFCASSDLAGGEKLFFGSGTQLSVL.

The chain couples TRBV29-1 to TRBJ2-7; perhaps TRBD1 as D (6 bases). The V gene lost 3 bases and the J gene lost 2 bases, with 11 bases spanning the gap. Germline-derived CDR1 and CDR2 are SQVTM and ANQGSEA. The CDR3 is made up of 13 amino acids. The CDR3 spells CSVEDSLPYEQYF. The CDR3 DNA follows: TGCAGCGTTGAGGACAGTCTCCCCTACGAGCAGTACTTC.

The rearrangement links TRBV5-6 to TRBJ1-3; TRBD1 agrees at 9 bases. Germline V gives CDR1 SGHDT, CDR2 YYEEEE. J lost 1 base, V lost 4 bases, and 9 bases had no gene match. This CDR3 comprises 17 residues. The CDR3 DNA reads TGTGCCAGCAGCCTGCCGGGACAGGGTTTGTCTGGAAACACCATATATTTT. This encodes CASSLPGQGLSGNTIYF.

CDR3: CASSITGGGPADTQYF. CDR3 nucleotides: TGTGCCAGCAGCATCACCGGGGGGGGGCCCGCAGATACGCAGTATTTT. This chain joins TRBV11-2 and TRBJ2-3, with 8 bases lining up with TRBD2. Looked up from germline, CDR1 is SGHAT and CDR2 is FQNNGV. After removal of 5 bases from V and 4 bases from J, the junction contained 11 bases not matched to a gene. This CDR3 region has 16 residues. Supplemented by reference TRBV11-2 and TRBJ2-3, the full variable domain reads EAGVAQSPRYKIIEKRQSVAFWCNPISGHATLYWYQQILGQGPKLLIQFQNNGVVDDSQLPKDRFSAERLKGVDSTLKIQPAKLEDSAVYLCASSITGGGPADTQYFGPGTRLTVL.

DNA for the CDR3: TGTGCCAGCAGCGGACAGGGATTGACTGAAGCTTTCTTT. This sequence encodes CASSGQGLTEAFF. J is TRBJ1-1 and V is TRBV5-6; 8 nucleotides match TRBD1. Germline CDR1 SGHDT, CDR2 YYEEEE. V was pared by 4 bases and J by 5 bases, with 4 bases of the junction left unmatched. The CDR3 consists of 13 residues.

CDR3 coding DNA: TGCGCCAGCAGCCAAGAATATTTAGGGACACGGAATCAGCCCCAGCATTTT. Protein: CASSQEYLGTRNQPQHF. The chain combines TRBV4-1 with TRBJ1-5, with D perhaps TRBD1 (6 bases). V was clipped by 0 bases and J by 4 bases, with 16 bases between them. Per the germline V gene, CDR1 is MGHRA and CDR2 is YSYEKL. The CDR3 sequence is 17 residues long.

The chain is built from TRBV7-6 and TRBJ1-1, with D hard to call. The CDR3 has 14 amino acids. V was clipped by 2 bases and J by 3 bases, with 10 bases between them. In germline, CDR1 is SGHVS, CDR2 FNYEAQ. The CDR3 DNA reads TGTGCCAGCAGCTTAATCGGGGAGGACACTGAAGCTTTCTTT. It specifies CASSLIGEDTEAFF.

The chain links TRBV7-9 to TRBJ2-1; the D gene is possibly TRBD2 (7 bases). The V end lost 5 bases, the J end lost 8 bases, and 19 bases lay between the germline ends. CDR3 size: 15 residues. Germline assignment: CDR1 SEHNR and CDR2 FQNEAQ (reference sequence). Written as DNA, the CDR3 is TGTGCCAGCAGCCCCGGGCGGGGGCCGGCGGATGAGCAGTTCTTC. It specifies CASSPGRGPADEQFF.

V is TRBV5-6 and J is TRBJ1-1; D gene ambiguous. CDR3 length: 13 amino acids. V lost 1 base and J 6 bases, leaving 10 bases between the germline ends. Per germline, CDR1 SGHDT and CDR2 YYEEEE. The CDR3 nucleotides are TGTGCCAGCAGCTTGTTCACGGGATCTGAAGCTTTCTTT. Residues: CASSLFTGSEAFF. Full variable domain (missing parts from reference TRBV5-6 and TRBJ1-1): DAGVTQSPTHLIKTRGQQVTLRCSPKSGHDTVSWYQQALGQGPQFIFQYYEEEERQRGNFPDRFSGHQFPNYSSELNVNALLLGDSALYLCASSLFTGSEAFFGQGTRLTVV.

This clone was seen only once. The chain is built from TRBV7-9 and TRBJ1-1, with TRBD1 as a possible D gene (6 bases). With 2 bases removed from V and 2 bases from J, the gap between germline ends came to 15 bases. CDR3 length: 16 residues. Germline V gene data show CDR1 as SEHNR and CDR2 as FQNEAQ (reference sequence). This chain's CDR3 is CASSLTRTDANTEAFF. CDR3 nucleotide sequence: TGTGCCAGCAGCTTAACTCGGACAGACGCTAACACTGAAGCTTTCTTT.

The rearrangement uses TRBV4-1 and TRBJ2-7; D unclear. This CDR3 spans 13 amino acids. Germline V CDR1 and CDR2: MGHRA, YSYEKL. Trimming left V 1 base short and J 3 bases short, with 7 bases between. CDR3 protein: CASSQGGNYEQYF. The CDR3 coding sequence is TGCGCCAGCAGCCAAGGCGGAAACTACGAGCAGTACTTC.

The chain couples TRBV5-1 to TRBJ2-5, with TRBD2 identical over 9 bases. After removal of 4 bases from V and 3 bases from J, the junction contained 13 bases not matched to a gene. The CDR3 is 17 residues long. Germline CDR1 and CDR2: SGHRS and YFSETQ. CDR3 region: CASSAGLRAGGEETQYF. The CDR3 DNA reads TGCGCCAGCAGCGCCGGTCTTCGAGCGGGGGGTGAAGAGACCCAGTACTTC.

The CDR3 DNA sequence: TGTGCCAGCAGTCTTAGCGGTGGAGGGGTAAATGAGCAGTTCTTC. Translation gives CASSLSGGGVNEQFF. The rearrangement links TRBV28 to TRBJ2-1; D may be TRBD2 (6 bases). Germline values: CDR1 MDHEN, CDR2 SYDVKM. CDR3 length equals 15 residues. V was clipped by 5 bases and J by 7 bases, with 18 bases between them.

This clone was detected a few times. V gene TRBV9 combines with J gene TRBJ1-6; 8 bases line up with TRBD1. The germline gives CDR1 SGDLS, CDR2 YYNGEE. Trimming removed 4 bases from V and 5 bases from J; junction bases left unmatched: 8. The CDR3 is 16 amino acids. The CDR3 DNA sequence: TGTGCCAGCAGCCCAACGGACAGGGCCGATAATTCACCCCTCCACTTT. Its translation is CASSPTDRADNSPLHF. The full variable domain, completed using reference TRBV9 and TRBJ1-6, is DSGVTQTPKHLITATGQRVTLRCSPRSGDLSVYWYQQSLDQGLQFLIQYYNGEERAKGNILERFSAQQFPDLHSELNLSSLELGDSALYFCASSPTDRADNSPLHFGNGTRLTVT.

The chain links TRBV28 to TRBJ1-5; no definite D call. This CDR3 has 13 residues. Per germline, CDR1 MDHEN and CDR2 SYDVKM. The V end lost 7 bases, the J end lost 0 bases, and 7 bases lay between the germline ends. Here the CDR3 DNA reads TGTGCCAGCAACTCCGATAGCAATCAGCCCCAGCATTTT. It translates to CASNSDSNQPQHF.

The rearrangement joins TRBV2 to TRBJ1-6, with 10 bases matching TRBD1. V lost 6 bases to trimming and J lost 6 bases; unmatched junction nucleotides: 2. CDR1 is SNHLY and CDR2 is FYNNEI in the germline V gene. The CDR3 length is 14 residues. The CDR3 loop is CASSRDRGNSPLHF. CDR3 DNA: TGTGCCAGCAGCCGGGACAGGGGTAATTCACCCCTCCACTTT.

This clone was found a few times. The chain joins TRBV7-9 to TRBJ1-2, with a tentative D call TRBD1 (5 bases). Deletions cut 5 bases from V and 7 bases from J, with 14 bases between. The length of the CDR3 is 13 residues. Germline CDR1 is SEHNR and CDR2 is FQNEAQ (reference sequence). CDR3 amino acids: CASSLQGRGGYTF. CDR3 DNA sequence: TGTGCCAGCAGCCTGCAGGGAAGAGGTGGCTACACCTTC.

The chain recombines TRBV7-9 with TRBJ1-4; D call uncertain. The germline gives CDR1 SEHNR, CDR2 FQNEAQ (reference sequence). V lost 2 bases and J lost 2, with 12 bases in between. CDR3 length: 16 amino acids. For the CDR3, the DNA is TGTGCCAGCAGCTTAATGGGCTGGTCGACTAATGAAAAACTGTTTTTT. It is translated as CASSLMGWSTNEKLFF.

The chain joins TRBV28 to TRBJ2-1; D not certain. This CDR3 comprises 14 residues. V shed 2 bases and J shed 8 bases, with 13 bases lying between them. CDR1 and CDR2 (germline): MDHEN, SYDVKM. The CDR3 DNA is TGTGCCAGCAGTTTAACCGGAGCCGTACATGAGCAGTTCTTC. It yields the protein CASSLTGAVHEQFF.

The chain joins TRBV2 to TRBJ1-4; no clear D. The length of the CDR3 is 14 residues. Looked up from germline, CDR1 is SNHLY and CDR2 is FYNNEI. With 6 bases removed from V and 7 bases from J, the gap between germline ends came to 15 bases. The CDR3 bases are TGTGCCAGCAGCGACTTCTCCGGTGGTGAAAAACTGTTTTTT. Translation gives CASSDFSGGEKLFF. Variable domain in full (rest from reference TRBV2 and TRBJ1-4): EPEVTQTPSHQVTQMGQEVILRCVPISNHLYFYWYRQILGQKVEFLVSFYNNEISEKSEIFDDQFSVERPDGSNFTLKIRSTKLEDSAMYFCASSDFSGGEKLFFGSGTQLSVL.

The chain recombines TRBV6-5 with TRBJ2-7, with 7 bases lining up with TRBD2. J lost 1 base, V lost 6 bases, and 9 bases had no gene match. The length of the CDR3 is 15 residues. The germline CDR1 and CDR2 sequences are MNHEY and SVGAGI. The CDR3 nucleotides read TGTGCCAGCAGCAGCTCGGGGGAGGGGTCCTACGAGCAGTACTTC. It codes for CASSSSGEGSYEQYF.

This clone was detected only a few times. CDR3 DNA sequence: TGTGCCAGCCGTGAGGGGAACACTGAAGCTTTCTTT. Its protein product is CASREGNTEAFF. This chain uses TRBV16 with TRBJ1-1; D unresolved. V was clipped by 8 bases and J by 1 base, with 8 bases between them. The CDR3 is 12 amino acids. The V gene's germline CDR1 is KGHSY and CDR2 FQNENV.

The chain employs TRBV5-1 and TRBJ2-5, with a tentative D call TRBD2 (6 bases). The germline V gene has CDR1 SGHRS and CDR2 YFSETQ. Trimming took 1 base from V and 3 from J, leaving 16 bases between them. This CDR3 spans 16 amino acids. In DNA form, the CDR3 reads TGCGCCAGCAGCTTGAGAATTGGGGAGGTTAAAGAGACCCAGTACTTC. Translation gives CASSLRIGEVKETQYF.